One and the same sample provided the 13 T cell receptor beta chains below, sequenced in a study of T cells after yellow fever vaccination. TCRdb reanalysed the 5' RACE reads using MiXCR and keeps one entry per CDR3 protein. The repertoire holds about 320,000 distinct CDR3 sequences, roughly 10% seen once, with approximately 3% in the top ten. Source: CD4+ T cells sorted from PBMCs, taken 45 days after the yellow fever booster vaccination. Receptors originate from a man younger than 35 who received the YFV17D yellow fever vaccine.

Only a few counts were recorded for this clonotype. V and J are TRBV6-2 or TRBV6-3 and TRBJ1-2, with no clear D. V was clipped by 7 bases and J by 4 bases, with 13 bases between them. CDR3 length equals 13 residues. Germline CDR1 is MNHEY and CDR2 is SVGEGT. The CDR3 loop reads CASTDGPVYGYTF. Written as DNA, the CDR3 is TGTGCCAGCACGGATGGTCCAGTCTATGGCTACACCTTC.

This clonotype showed up just a few times. This chain joins TRBV20-1 and TRBJ2-5; D ambiguous. Per germline, CDR1 DFQATT and CDR2 SNEGSKA (reference sequence). This CDR3 comprises 14 residues. V shed 6 bases and J shed 4 bases, with 18 bases lying between them. Written as DNA, the CDR3 is TGCAGTGCCCCACCCAACTGGGTCGCAGAGACCCAGTACTTC. This sequence encodes CSAPPNWVAETQYF.

This chain uses TRBV28 with TRBJ1-2; D ambiguous. Trimming stripped 4 bases from V and 8 bases from J, with 11 bases between. Germline V gives CDR1 MDHEN, CDR2 SYDVKM. This CDR3 has 12 amino acids. Written as DNA, the CDR3 is TGTGCCAGCAGTTCCGTATCGGGGGGCTACACCTTC. Amino acid sequence: CASSSVSGGYTF.

The CDR3 nucleotides are TGTGCCAGTAGTATAGATTCTCGGCCTAGCTCTAGCACAGATACGCAGTATTTT. The encoded protein is CASSIDSRPSSSTDTQYF. The chain employs TRBV19 and TRBJ2-3; D possibly corresponds to TRBD2 (5 bases). The germline CDR1 and CDR2 sequences are LNHDA and SQIVND (reference sequence). V was shortened by 0 bases and J by 0 bases, with 16 bases between the two germline ends. This CDR3 has 18 amino acids.

V and J are TRBV15 and TRBJ1-5; unclear D gene. The CDR3 is made up of 12 amino acids. CDR1 is LNHNV, CDR2 YYDKDF, per germline (reference sequence). V was clipped by 4 bases and J by 7 bases, with 8 bases between them. CDR3 in DNA: TGTGCCACCAGCACGGGGAGGCAGCCCCAGCATTTT. Encoded protein: CATSTGRQPQHF. Filled out from reference TRBV15 and TRBJ1-5, the complete variable domain reads DAMVIQNPRYQVTQFGKPVTLSCSQTLNHNVMYWYQQKSSQAPKLLFHYYDKDFNNEADTPDNFQSRRPNTSFCFLDIRSPGLGDTAMYLCATSTGRQPQHFGDGTRLSIL.

The chain carries TRBV11-2 and TRBJ2-5, with 9 bases identical to TRBD2. The V segment lost 2 bases and the J segment 4 bases; nucleotides outside the gene matches: 5. The germline V gene has CDR1 SGHAT and CDR2 FQNNGV. CDR3 size: 15 residues. The CDR3 DNA is TGTGCCAGCAGCTTATTACGCGGGAGGGTAGAGACCCAGTACTTC. This encodes CASSLLRGRVETQYF. The full variable domain, with the rest looked up from reference TRBV11-2 and TRBJ2-5, is EAGVAQSPRYKIIEKRQSVAFWCNPISGHATLYWYQQILGQGPKLLIQFQNNGVVDDSQLPKDRFSAERLKGVDSTLKIQPAKLEDSAVYLCASSLLRGRVETQYFGPGTRLLVL.

CDR3 nucleotides: TGCAGTGCTTGGGACAGTCGCACAGATACGCAGTATTTT. It codes for CSAWDSRTDTQYF. This rearrangement joins TRBV20-1 to TRBJ2-3; 7 nucleotides match TRBD1. The CDR3 length is 13 residues. Trimming took 5 bases from V and 1 from J; bases not matched to a gene: 3. Germline values: CDR1 DFQATT, CDR2 SNEGSKA (reference sequence).

This clonotype appeared many times. The chain employs TRBV29-1 and TRBJ1-1; 11 bases fit TRBD1. The CDR3 loop spans 15 amino acids. V trimming: 7 bases; J trimming: 0 bases; junction bases outside the gene matches: 7. Germline CDR1 is SQVTM and CDR2 is ANQGSEA. The CDR3 DNA follows: TGCAGCGGGACAGGGGGCTGGGGTATGAACACTGAAGCTTTCTTT. It encodes CSGTGGWGMNTEAFF.

The chain couples TRBV7-9 to TRBJ2-1; 8 bases map to TRBD2. CDR3 length: 15 residues. The junction had 5 bases not matched to a gene; V was cut back by 2 bases and J by 5 bases. The germline V gene has CDR1 SEHNR and CDR2 FQNEAQ (reference sequence). The CDR3 DNA reads as TGTGCCAGCAGCTTATTAGCGGGGTTCGACAATGAGCAGTTCTTC. Translating gives CASSLLAGFDNEQFF.

The chain joins TRBV18 to TRBJ2-5; 9 nucleotides agree with TRBD1. The CDR3 covers 19 residues. Looked up from germline, CDR1 is KGHSH and CDR2 is LQKENI. Trimming at V came to 5 bases and at J to 1 base, leaving 17 bases not matched to a gene. As DNA, the CDR3 is TGTGCCAGCTCATACACACGGAGGGCCCGGGACAGGGCCCAAGAGACCCAGTACTTC. Its protein is CASSYTRRARDRAQETQYF. Full variable domain (remainder filled in from reference TRBV18 and TRBJ2-5): NAGVMQNPRHLVRRRGQEARLRCSPMKGHSHVYWYRQLPEEGLKFMVYLQKENIIDESGMPKERFSAEFPKEGPSILRIQQVVRGDSAAYFCASSYTRRARDRAQETQYFGPGTRLLVL.

This clonotype was seen a few times. This chain joins TRBV12-3 or TRBV12-4 and TRBJ1-5; no definite D call. CDR3 length: 13 amino acids. Trimming pared 4 bases from V and 6 bases from J, leaving 10 bases between. For the CDR3, the DNA is TGTGCCAGCAGTTCCGGACGAGGTCAGCCCCAGCATTTT. Residues: CASSSGRGQPQHF.

This rearrangement joins TRBV6-2 or TRBV6-3 to TRBJ2-6, with 7 bases aligning to TRBD2. Germline CDR1 is MNHEY and CDR2 is SVGEGT. V lost 5 bases to trimming and J lost 0 bases; unmatched junction nucleotides: 4. The CDR3 consists of 16 residues. The CDR3 nucleotides are TGTGCCAGCAGTACACGGGGGGTCTCTGGGGCCAACGTCCTGACTTTC. Amino acid sequence: CASSTRGVSGANVLTF.

The chain employs TRBV7-9 and TRBJ2-3; weak D call: TRBD2 (6 bases). The CDR3 totals 17 residues. Germline-derived CDR1 and CDR2 are SEHNR and FQNEAQ (reference sequence). The V end lost 1 base, the J end lost 5 bases, and 19 bases lay between the germline ends. The chain's CDR3 is CASSLGRVAAILDTQYF. CDR3 nucleotide sequence: TGTGCCAGCAGCTTAGGTCGCGTAGCGGCGATTTTAGATACGCAGTATTTT. Drawing the rest from reference TRBV7-9 and TRBJ2-3, the complete variable domain is DTGVSQNPRHKITKRGQNVTFRCDPISEHNRLYWYRQTLGQGPEFLTYFQNEAQLEKSRLLSDRFSAERPKGSFSTLEIQRTEQGDSAMYLCASSLGRVAAILDTQYFGPGTRLTVL.